This TCR beta chain originates from a study of blood T cell repertoires in COVID-19. Study as a whole: From T cells, B-cell-depleted T cells, or PBMCs came the material, which was cDNA or gDNA.

The V gene lost 5 bases and the J gene lost 3 bases, with 10 bases spanning the gap. This CDR3 is 14 amino acids long. Looked up from germline, CDR1 is SGHAT and CDR2 is FQNNGV. In the authors' workflow: Amplification of reference gene primers was used by the study to estimate nucleated cell counts. TCRdb keeps only in-frame clones here, not all; method: immunoSEQ multiplex PCR. V, J and clone size reflect that table, while D and trimming were determined from the DNA. The sample lists 400,000 or so clones, 89% occurring once. The sample comprised peripheral blood. The chain carries TRBV11-2 and TRBJ2-2; D perhaps matches TRBD1 (6 bases). The TCR was taken from a middle-aged woman with COVID-19, enrolled during active disease. The CDR3 region has the DNA TGTGCCAGCAGCCGGGCAGGGGACACCGGGGAGCTGTTTTTT. Its protein product is CASSRAGDTGELFF.